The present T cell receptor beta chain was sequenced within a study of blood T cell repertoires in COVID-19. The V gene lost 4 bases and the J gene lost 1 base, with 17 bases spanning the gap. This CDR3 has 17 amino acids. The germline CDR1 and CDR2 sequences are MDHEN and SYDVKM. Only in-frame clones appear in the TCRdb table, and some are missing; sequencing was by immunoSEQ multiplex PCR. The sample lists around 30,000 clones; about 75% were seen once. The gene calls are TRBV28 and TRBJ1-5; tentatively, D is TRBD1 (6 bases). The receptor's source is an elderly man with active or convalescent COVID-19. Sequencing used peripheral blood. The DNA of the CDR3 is TGTGCCAGCAGTTCAACACAGGGATCTAGGAGCAATCAGCCCCAGCATTTT. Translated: CASSSTQGSRSNQPQHF.